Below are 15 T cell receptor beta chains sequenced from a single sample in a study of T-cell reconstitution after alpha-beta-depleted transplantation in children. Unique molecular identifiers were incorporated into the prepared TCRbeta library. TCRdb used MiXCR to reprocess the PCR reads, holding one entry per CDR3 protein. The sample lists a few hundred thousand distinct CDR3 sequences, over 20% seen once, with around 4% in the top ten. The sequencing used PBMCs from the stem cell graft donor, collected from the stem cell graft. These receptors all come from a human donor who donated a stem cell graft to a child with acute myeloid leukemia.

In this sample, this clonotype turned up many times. The CDR3 loop reads CASSEGLAGGPSYEQYF. CDR3 DNA sequence: TGTGCCAGCAGTGAAGGACTAGCGGGAGGGCCCTCCTACGAGCAGTACTTC. The V and J genes are TRBV2 and TRBJ2-7, with TRBD2 matching over 14 bases. CDR1 and CDR2 from the germline V gene are SNHLY and FYNNEI. Losses at the gene ends were 1 base for V and 0 bases for J; bases not matched to a gene: 2. The CDR3 extends over 17 amino acids.

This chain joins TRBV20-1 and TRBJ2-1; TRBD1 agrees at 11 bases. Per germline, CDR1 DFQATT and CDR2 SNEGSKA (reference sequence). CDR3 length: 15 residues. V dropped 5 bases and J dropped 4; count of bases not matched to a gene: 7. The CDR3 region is CSAVTGTGGYNEQFF. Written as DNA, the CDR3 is TGCAGTGCTGTAACCGGGACAGGGGGTTACAATGAGCAGTTCTTC.

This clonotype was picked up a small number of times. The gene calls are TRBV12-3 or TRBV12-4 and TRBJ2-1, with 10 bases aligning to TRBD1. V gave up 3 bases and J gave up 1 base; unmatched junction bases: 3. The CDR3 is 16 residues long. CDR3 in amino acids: CASSFGTGVSYNEQFF. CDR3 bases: TGTGCCAGCAGTTTCGGGACAGGGGTATCCTACAATGAGCAGTTCTTC.

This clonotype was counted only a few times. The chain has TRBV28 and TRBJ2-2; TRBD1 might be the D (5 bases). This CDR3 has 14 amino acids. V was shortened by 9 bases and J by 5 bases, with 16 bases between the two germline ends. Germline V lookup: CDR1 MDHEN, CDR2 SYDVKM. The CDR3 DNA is TGTGCCAGTCACACCGGCAGGGCAACCGGGGAGCTGTTTTTT. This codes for CASHTGRATGELFF.

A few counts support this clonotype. The CDR3 here is CATSDSAGTFNEQFF. The CDR3 coding sequence is TGTGCCACCAGTGATAGTGCCGGGACCTTCAATGAGCAGTTCTTC. The chain has TRBV24-1 and TRBJ2-1; D tentatively fits TRBD1 or TRBD2 (5 bases each). This CDR3 is 15 amino acids long. Deletions cut 3 bases from V and 6 bases from J, with 14 bases between. The germline V gene encodes CDR1 KGHDR and CDR2 SFDVKD.

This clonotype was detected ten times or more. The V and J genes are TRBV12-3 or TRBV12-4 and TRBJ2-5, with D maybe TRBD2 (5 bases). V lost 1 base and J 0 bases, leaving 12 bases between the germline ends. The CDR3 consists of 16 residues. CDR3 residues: CASSLDQRRYQETQYF. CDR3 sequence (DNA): TGTGCCAGCAGTTTAGACCAGAGGAGGTACCAAGAGACCCAGTACTTC.

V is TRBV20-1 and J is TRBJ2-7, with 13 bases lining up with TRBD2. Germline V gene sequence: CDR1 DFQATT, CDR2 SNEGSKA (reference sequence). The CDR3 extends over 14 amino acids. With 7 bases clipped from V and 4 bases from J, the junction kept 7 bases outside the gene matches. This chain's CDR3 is CSGMTSGRRYEQYF. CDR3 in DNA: TGCAGTGGCATGACTAGCGGGAGGCGGTACGAGCAGTACTTC.

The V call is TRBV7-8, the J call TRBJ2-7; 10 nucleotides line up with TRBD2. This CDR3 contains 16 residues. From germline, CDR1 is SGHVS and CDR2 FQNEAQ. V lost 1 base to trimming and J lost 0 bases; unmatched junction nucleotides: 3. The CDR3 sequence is CASSLGGLASSYEQYF. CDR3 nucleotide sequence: TGTGCCAGCAGCTTAGGGGGACTAGCGTCCTCCTACGAGCAGTACTTC.

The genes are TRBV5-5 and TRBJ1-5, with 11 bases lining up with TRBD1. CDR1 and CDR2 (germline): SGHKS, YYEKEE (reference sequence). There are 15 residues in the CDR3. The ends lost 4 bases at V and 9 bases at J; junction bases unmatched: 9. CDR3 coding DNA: TGTGCCAGCAGCACCGGGACAGGGGGTTCTCGGCCCCAGCATTTT. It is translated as CASSTGTGGSRPQHF.

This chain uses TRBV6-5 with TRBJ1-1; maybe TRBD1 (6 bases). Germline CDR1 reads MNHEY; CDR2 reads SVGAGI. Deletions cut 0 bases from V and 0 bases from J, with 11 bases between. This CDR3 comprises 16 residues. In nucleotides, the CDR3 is TGTGCCAGCAGTTACTCAGCAGGGACAATGAACACTGAAGCTTTCTTT. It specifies CASSYSAGTMNTEAFF.

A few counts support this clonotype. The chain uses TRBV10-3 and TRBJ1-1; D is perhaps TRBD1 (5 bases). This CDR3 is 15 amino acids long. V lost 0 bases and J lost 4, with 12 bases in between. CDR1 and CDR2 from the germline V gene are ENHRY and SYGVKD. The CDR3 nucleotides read TGTGCCATCAGTGAGTCAAGGGGCATGGGCACTGAAGCTTTCTTT. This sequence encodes CAISESRGMGTEAFF.

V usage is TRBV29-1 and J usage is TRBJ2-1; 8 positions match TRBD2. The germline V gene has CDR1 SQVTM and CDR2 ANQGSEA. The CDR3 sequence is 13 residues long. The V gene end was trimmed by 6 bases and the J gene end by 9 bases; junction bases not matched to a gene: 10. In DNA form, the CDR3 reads TGCAGCGTCCCCCCCGGGGGGGATGGTGAGCAGTTCTTC. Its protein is CSVPPGGDGEQFF.

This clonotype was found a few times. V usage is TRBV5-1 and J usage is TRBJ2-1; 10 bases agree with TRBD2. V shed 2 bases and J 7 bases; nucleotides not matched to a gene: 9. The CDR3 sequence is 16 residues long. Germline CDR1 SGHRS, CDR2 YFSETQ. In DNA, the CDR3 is TGCGCCAGCAGCTTAGGGTCTAGCGGGGGAGTGAATGAGCAGTTCTTC. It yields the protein CASSLGSSGGVNEQFF.

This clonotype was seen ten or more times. The CDR3 protein is CSAPTSGYNEQFF. The CDR3, as DNA: TGCAGTGCTCCAACTAGCGGTTACAATGAGCAGTTCTTC. The chain is built from TRBV20-1 and TRBJ2-1, with 8 bases fitting TRBD2. CDR3 size: 13 residues. After removal of 5 bases from V and 4 bases from J, the junction contained 4 bases not matched to a gene. Germline V gives CDR1 DFQATT, CDR2 SNEGSKA (reference sequence).

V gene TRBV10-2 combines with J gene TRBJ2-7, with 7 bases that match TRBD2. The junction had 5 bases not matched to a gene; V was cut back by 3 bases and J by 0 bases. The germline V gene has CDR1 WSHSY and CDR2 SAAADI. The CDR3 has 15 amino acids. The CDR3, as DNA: TGCGCCAGCAGTGATGGCGGGAGAATCTCCTACGAGCAGTACTTC. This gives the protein CASSDGGRISYEQYF.